The source of this T cell receptor beta chain is a study of blood T cell repertoires in COVID-19. The data were produced by immunoSEQ multiplex PCR, yet TCRdb's version contains in-frame clones alone and is incomplete. The sample includes around 81,000 clones, approximately 80% of them seen just once. The sequence came from a human donor in a cohort sampled during active COVID-19. The sequencing input was peripheral blood.

In nucleotides, the CDR3 is TGTGCCAGCAGCTTAGCGGGGGCCCGCTCTTCCAATGAGCAGTTCTTC. As protein: CASSLAGARSSNEQFF. The J gene is TRBJ2-1, the V gene TRBV7-2, with D possibly being TRBD1 (6 bases). The CDR3 contains 16 residues. V lost 0 bases, J lost 6 bases, and 15 bases lay in between. Germline-derived CDR1 and CDR2 are SGHTA and FQGNSA.